This T cell receptor (beta chain) stems from a study of CD8+ T cells in alopecia areata. Study outcomes and limitations: An increase in clonality over normal scalp was evident in lesional scalp, especially alopecia totalis/universalis. Numerous expanded lesional clones remained in scalp and blood during tofacitinib.

This clone was seen a single time. Antigen: not known. Sequencing relied on a cDNA template that was reverse transcribed from extracted RNA. The assay was immunoSEQ multiplex PCR, and TCRdb's table has in-frame clones only and misses some. The repertoire consists of around 150,000 clones, with about 60% occurring once and the leading ten covering about 14%. Germline lookup yields CDR1 GTSNPN and CDR2 SVGIG (reference sequence). V lost 0 bases to trimming and J lost 9 bases, with 15 bases between them. CDR3 size: 14 residues. The treatment denotes: oral pan-JAK inhibitor, 5-10 mg twice daily. This sequence was found in a human donor with alopecia areata. The material sequenced was CD4+ T cells sorted from blood, taken at week 24, from a patient treated with tofacitinib. The genes are TRBV30 and TRBJ1-3, with TRBD1 as a possible D gene (5 bases). The CDR3 coding sequence is TGTGCCTGGAGTGTTGTCTTGACCGGGGGCACCATATATTTT. Translating it yields CAWSVVLTGGTIYF.